Below, 6 T cell receptor beta chains from the same sample are listed, as sequenced in a study of OX40 agonist ivuxolimab in advanced cancers. Profiling relied on immunoSEQ multiplex PCR, and the TCRdb table lists in-frame clones only, not all of them. The sample includes roughly 110,000 clones, 75% to 95% of them seen just once. The sample here was CD4+ or CD8+ T cells sorted from blood, taken in a trial of the OX40 agonist ivuxolimab. These receptors were collected from an adult with an advanced solid tumor such as melanoma, head and neck, liver or kidney cancer.

This chain connects TRBV7-9 to TRBJ2-7, with 8 bases matching TRBD1. The V and J ends lost 4 bases and 9 bases, in that order; junction bases with no gene match: 11. Germline V gene lookup returns CDR1 SEHNR and CDR2 FQNEAQ (reference sequence). This CDR3 has 14 amino acids. CDR3 region: CASSSRDRSRGQYF. The DNA for the CDR3 is TGTGCCAGCAGCTCCCGGGACAGGAGTAGAGGGCAGTACTTC.

This clone appeared once. The chain recombines TRBV2 with TRBJ2-7; tentative D call: TRBD2 (5 bases). Germline values: CDR1 SNHLY, CDR2 FYNNEI. Trimming removed 6 bases from V and 6 bases from J, with 15 bases in between. The CDR3 is 13 residues long. CDR3 nucleotide sequence: TGTGCCAGCAGGGCCAGCGAGAGGGCCGAGCAGTACTTC. Its translation: CASRASERAEQYF.

CDR3 region: CASSRDSAWSYNEQFF. Written as DNA, the CDR3 is TGTGCCAGCAGCCGGGACTCCGCTTGGTCTTACAATGAGCAGTTCTTC. The gene calls are TRBV6-4 and TRBJ2-1, with a tentative D call TRBD2 (6 bases). The CDR3 length is 16 residues. Germline V gene data show CDR1 as MRHNA and CDR2 as SNTAGT. Trimming stripped 6 bases from V and 4 bases from J, with 19 bases between.

The rearrangement links TRBV27 to TRBJ2-3; D is possibly TRBD1 (5 bases). Germline CDR1 is MNHEY and CDR2 is SMNVEV (reference sequence). V dropped 7 bases and J dropped 5 bases, with 13 bases sitting between them. CDR3 length: 13 residues. The chain's CDR3 is CASNQGWGDTQYF. The DNA for the CDR3 is TGTGCCAGCAACCAGGGTTGGGGAGATACGCAGTATTTT.

The count of this clone is one. This chain joins TRBV5-1 and TRBJ2-4; D ambiguous. The V gene lost 0 bases and the J gene lost 2 bases, with 3 bases spanning the gap. There are 13 residues in the CDR3. Germline-derived CDR1 and CDR2 are SGHRS and YFSETQ. The CDR3 nucleotides are TGCGCCAGCAGCTTGGGATCCAAAAACATTCAGTACTTC. Its translation is CASSLGSKNIQYF.

The V call is TRBV14, the J call TRBJ1-1; no clear D. V lost 4 bases, J lost 4 bases, and 13 bases lay in between. Germline loops: CDR1 SGHDN, CDR2 FVKESK. The CDR3 extends over 14 amino acids. The CDR3 here is CASSRNGLVTEAFF. The CDR3 bases are TGTGCCAGCAGCCGGAATGGGTTGGTCACTGAAGCTTTCTTT. The full variable domain, completed using reference TRBV14 and TRBJ1-1, is EAGVTQFPSHSVIEKGQTVTLRCDPISGHDNLYWYRRVMGKEIKFLLHFVKESKQDESGMPNNRFLAERTGGTYSTLKVQPAELEDSGVYFCASSRNGLVTEAFFGQGTRLTVV.